These 29 T cell receptor beta chains came from one sample sequenced in a study of T cells in Graves' hyperthyroidism and ophthalmopathy (dated by TCRdb to the late 2010s). Libraries were built with multiplex PCR. TCRdb lists the instrument as Illumina HiSeq 2000. The TCR beta CDR3 regions were amplified from the RNA transcripts. A first-round RT-PCR of the TCR CDR3 used the HTBI primer set with the Qiagen OneStep RT-PCR kit. TCRdb redid the processing of the public reads, applying fastp at Q25 and MiXCR, and retained in-frame beta chains. When rows share a CDR3 protein, they turn into one entry using the most common DNA and genes. This sample lists around 700,000 distinct CDR3 sequences; about 35% were detected once. Clones ranked in the top ten supply around 30% of the sample. The specimen sequenced was blood. The receptors were gathered from a woman aged 40-49 years with Graves' hyperthyroidism.

In this sample, this clonotype turned up a few times. The chain joins TRBV7-3 to TRBJ2-3; TRBD2 is a possible D gene (5 bases). Trimming shortened V by 5 bases and J by 5 bases, and 17 bases separated the two germline ends. The CDR3 sequence is 15 residues long. From germline, CDR1 is SGHTA and CDR2 FQGTGA. The CDR3 region is CASSRLPGSRDTQYF. The CDR3 DNA sequence: TGTGCCAGCAGCCGCTTGCCGGGATCGCGAGATACGCAGTATTTT.

V and J are TRBV20-1 and TRBJ2-3; tentative D call: TRBD2 (5 bases). Trimming removed 7 bases from V and 5 bases from J, with 10 bases in between. CDR1 is DFQATT and CDR2 is SNEGSKA in the germline V gene (reference sequence). The CDR3 spans 11 residues. CDR3 DNA sequence: TGCAGTGGGGCGGCGGGAGATACGCAGTATTTT. Its protein product is CSGAAGDTQYF.

As to this clonotype: An end of the junction does not agree with germline; a read error may underlie this. The chain uses TRBV11-2 and TRBJ2-6; 11 nucleotides align to TRBD2. The CDR3 runs 13 residues. The germline V gene encodes CDR1 SGHAT and CDR2 FQNNGV. The CDR3 region is CASSTSGGNVLTF. The CDR3 DNA is TGTGCCAGCAGCACTAGCGGGGGCAACGTCCTGACTTTC.

The V gene is TRBV11-2, the J gene TRBJ2-7; D is undetermined. The CDR3 contains 14 residues. The germline V and J ends were trimmed by 1 base and 0 bases, with 7 bases remaining between them. In germline, CDR1 is SGHAT, CDR2 FQNNGV. CDR3 residues: CASSLVYDSYEQYF. The CDR3 DNA sequence: TGTGCCAGCAGCTTAGTCTACGACTCCTACGAGCAGTACTTC.

In its sample, this clonotype was seen many times. The chain employs TRBV29-1 and TRBJ1-2, with D maybe TRBD1 (5 bases). Trimming shortened V by 4 bases and J by 2 bases, and 8 bases separated the two germline ends. The CDR3 is made up of 12 amino acids. From germline, CDR1 is SQVTM and CDR2 ANQGSEA. The DNA for the CDR3 is TGCAGCGTTGCACGGGGGAACTATGGCTACACCTTC. This sequence encodes CSVARGNYGYTF.

The chain links TRBV4-3 to TRBJ1-6; no clear D. Germline V gene data show CDR1 as LGHNA and CDR2 as YSLEER. V lost 2 bases and J 3 bases, leaving 14 bases between the germline ends. The CDR3 spans 17 residues. The CDR3 protein is CASSQRLDGRYNSPLHF. CDR3 sequence (DNA): TGCGCCAGCAGCCAACGCCTGGACGGGCGCTATAATTCACCCCTCCACTTT.

CDR3 in amino acids: CASSAGRGGKETQYF. The CDR3 region has the DNA TGTGCCAGCAGCGCAGGACGTGGTGGCAAAGAGACCCAGTACTTC. The chain uses TRBV25-1 and TRBJ2-5; no firm D call. With 6 bases removed from V and 3 bases from J, the gap between germline ends came to 17 bases. Germline V gene data show CDR1 as MGHDK and CDR2 as SYGVNS. The length of the CDR3 is 15 residues.

There are many counts of this clonotype. The chain combines TRBV7-2 with TRBJ2-5; D unresolved. The CDR3 has 11 residues. Between the trimmed V and J ends, which lost 8 bases and 4 bases, there was a span of 8 bases. CDR1 is SGHTA and CDR2 is FQGNSA in the germline V gene. Here the CDR3 DNA reads TGTGCCAGCGGATTCGGAGAGACCCAGTACTTC. Its translation: CASGFGETQYF.

V gene TRBV11-1 combines with J gene TRBJ2-3; weak D call: TRBD2 (5 bases). This CDR3 is built from 12 residues. V gave up 5 bases and J gave up 8 bases, with 11 bases separating them. CDR1 is SGHAT, CDR2 FQDESV, per germline (reference sequence). CDR3 coding DNA: TGTGCCAGCAGCAAAGCGGCGGGTACGCAGTATTTT. This sequence encodes CASSKAAGTQYF.

This clonotype was picked up a small number of times. The chain recombines TRBV19 with TRBJ2-2, with 10 positions matching TRBD1. Trimming removed 7 bases from V and 7 bases from J; junction bases left unmatched: 6. Germline V lookup: CDR1 LNHDA, CDR2 SQIVND (reference sequence). The CDR3 sequence is 14 residues long. This CDR3 is CASTGTGDGGELFF. The CDR3 coding sequence is TGTGCCAGTACTGGGACAGGGGACGGCGGGGAGCTGTTTTTT.

The chain couples TRBV19 to TRBJ1-1, with D tentatively TRBD1 (5 bases). The germline CDR1 and CDR2 sequences are LNHDA and SQIVND (reference sequence). V was cut by 7 bases and J by 2 bases, with 11 bases left in between. The CDR3 has 13 residues. DNA of the CDR3: TGTGCCAGTAACCGGGGGATAAACACTGAAGCTTTCTTT. This encodes CASNRGINTEAFF. Looking up the rest from reference TRBV19 and TRBJ1-1 gives the full variable domain: DGGITQSPKYLFRKEGQNVTLSCEQNLNHDAMYWYRQDPGQGLRLIYYSQIVNDFQKGDIAEGYSVSREKKESFPLTVTSAQKNPTAFYLCASNRGINTEAFFGQGTRLTVV.

By frequency in the sample, this clonotype is medium-sized. This sequence joins TRBV29-1 and TRBJ1-2; D may be TRBD1 (5 bases). This CDR3 region has 11 residues. Trimming took 7 bases from V and 8 from J, leaving 14 bases between them. Germline lookup yields CDR1 SQVTM and CDR2 ANQGSEA. The CDR3: CSARKGDGYTF. Here the CDR3 DNA reads TGCAGCGCCCGTAAAGGGGACGGCTACACCTTC.

This clonotype was seen repeatedly, ten times or more. The V call is TRBV7-9, the J call TRBJ1-3; D is perhaps TRBD1 (6 bases). This CDR3 has 16 amino acids. CDR1 is SEHNR, CDR2 FQNEAQ, per germline (reference sequence). Trimming removed 3 bases at V and 4 bases at J, with 16 bases between. The CDR3 DNA reads as TGTGCCAGCAGCTTGAATGGGGGCTTATCAGGAAACACCATATATTTT. This encodes CASSLNGGLSGNTIYF.

This rearrangement joins TRBV7-2 to TRBJ2-7; D is ambiguous. Matching the DNA end better, TRBJ2-1 makes the J call doubtful. The CDR3 length is 13 residues. The germline CDR1 and CDR2 sequences are SGHTA and FQGNSA. The chain's CDR3 is CASSLGGENEQFF. DNA for the CDR3: TGTGCCAGCAGCTTAGGAGGAGAGAATGAGCAGTTCTTC.

This clonotype was detected many times. V and J are TRBV12-3 or TRBV12-4 and TRBJ1-2; D gene unclear. V was trimmed by 2 bases and J by 1 base, leaving 11 bases between them. This CDR3 region has 15 residues. As DNA, the CDR3 is TGTGCCAGCAGTTTAAGCGCAGTTGTTAACTATGGCTACACCTTC. This encodes CASSLSAVVNYGYTF.

This chain uses TRBV19 with TRBJ1-5, with TRBD1 as a possible D gene (5 bases). Trimming cost V 7 bases and J 3 bases, with 22 bases left between them. There are 17 residues in the CDR3. CDR1 is LNHDA and CDR2 is SQIVND in the germline V gene (reference sequence). CDR3 in amino acids: CASIERGSGKDNQPQHF. The CDR3 region has the DNA TGTGCCAGTATCGAGCGGGGGTCAGGGAAGGACAATCAGCCCCAGCATTTT.

This clonotype was picked up many times. J is TRBJ1-1 and V is TRBV29-1; the D is unclear. Germline values: CDR1 SQVTM, CDR2 ANQGSEA. This CDR3 contains 13 residues. Trimming cost V 2 bases and J 0 bases, with 7 bases left between them. Here the CDR3 reads CSVEPGMNTEAFF. The CDR3 DNA reads TGCAGCGTTGAACCGGGTATGAACACTGAAGCTTTCTTT.

This rearrangement joins TRBV9 to TRBJ1-2, with unresolved D. Trimming took off 4 bases at V and 10 bases at J, with 17 bases between the two ends. The CDR3 runs to 13 residues. The V gene's germline CDR1 is SGDLS and CDR2 YYNGEE. This CDR3 reads CASSQEPSVLYTF. The CDR3 bases are TGTGCCAGCAGCCAAGAACCTTCAGTGCTCTACACCTTC.

This clonotype was counted ten times or more. The CDR3 bases are TGCAGTGTGGCCGGCGGGTCGGAGACCCAGTACTTC. Translated, it gives CSVAGGSETQYF. V gene TRBV20-1 combines with J gene TRBJ2-5; perhaps TRBD2 as D (5 bases). Trimming shortened V by 7 bases and J by 5 bases, and 14 bases separated the two germline ends. Germline loops: CDR1 DFQATT, CDR2 SNEGSKA (reference sequence). The CDR3 contains 12 residues.

Regarding this clonotype: Its ends do not fully match the called genes, so a read error is possible. V and J are TRBV5-5 and TRBJ2-2; D unclear. The CDR3 has 14 amino acids. Germline values: CDR1 SGHKS, CDR2 YYEKEE (reference sequence). The CDR3 DNA reads as TGCGCCAGCAGCCATGACCTACCACCCGGGGAGCTGTTTTTT. Translated, it gives CASSHDLPPGELFF.

The table lists this clonotype with a few counts. The germline gene is not matched at one end of the junction; a read error may be the cause. This chain uses TRBV7-8 with TRBJ2-7; TRBD2 aligns across 8 bases. The V gene's germline CDR1 is SGHVS and CDR2 FQNEAQ. This CDR3 spans 15 amino acids. The CDR3 sequence: CASSLASGRAREQYF. The CDR3 bases are TGTGCCAGCAGTTTAGCCAGCGGGAGAGCGCGGGAGCAGTACTTC. Full variable domain (rest looked up from reference TRBV7-8 and TRBJ2-7): GAGVSQSPRYKVAKRGQDVALRCDPISGHVSLFWYQQALGQGPEFLTYFQNEAQLDKSGLPSDRFFAERPEGSVSTLKIQRTQQEDSAVYLCASSLASGRAREQYFGPGTRLTVT.

This clonotype was observed at least ten times. The J gene is TRBJ2-5, the V gene TRBV7-3; the match to TRBD2 covers 14 bases. J was trimmed by 5 bases and V by 4 bases; bases with no gene match: 12. Germline V gene sequence: CDR1 SGHTA, CDR2 FQGTGA. The CDR3 consists of 18 residues. The CDR3 DNA reads as TGTGCCAGCAGCTCGGGACTAGCGGGGGCACGCGGACAGGAGACCCAGTACTTC. This gives the protein CASSSGLAGARGQETQYF.

The V call is TRBV13, the J call TRBJ2-6; 7 bases map to TRBD1. Looked up from germline, CDR1 is PRHDT and CDR2 is FYEKMQ (reference sequence). V was pared by 5 bases and J by 3 bases, with 10 bases of the junction left unmatched. This CDR3 comprises 17 residues. DNA of the CDR3: TGTGCCAGCAGCCTCAGGGGGTCGAAGCTTGGGGCCAACGTCCTGACTTTC. Residues: CASSLRGSKLGANVLTF.

This clonotype was seen at least ten times. The V gene is TRBV10-3, the J gene TRBJ2-7; D is perhaps TRBD1 (6 bases). The germline V and J ends were trimmed by 1 base and 0 bases, with 13 bases remaining between them. Germline CDR1 is ENHRY and CDR2 is SYGVKD. The CDR3 covers 16 residues. The CDR3 region is CAISEFGGGSSYEQYF. In nucleotides, the CDR3 is TGTGCCATCAGTGAGTTTGGGGGCGGCAGCTCCTACGAGCAGTACTTC.

The chain carries TRBV2 and TRBJ1-1; 7 bases are a match to TRBD1. V lost 6 bases and J lost 7; bases outside the gene matches: 8. This CDR3 region has 13 residues. Looked up from germline, CDR1 is SNHLY and CDR2 is FYNNEI. The CDR3 spells CASRAGQLLEAFF. As DNA, the CDR3 is TGTGCCAGCAGGGCGGGACAGCTACTTGAAGCTTTCTTT.

The chain employs TRBV7-9 and TRBJ1-4, with a tentative D call TRBD1 (6 bases). V dropped 3 bases and J dropped 0 bases, with 14 bases sitting between them. Germline CDR1 SEHNR, CDR2 FQNEAQ (reference sequence). This CDR3 is built from 17 residues. This chain's CDR3 is CASSLLGAGATNEKLFF. CDR3 in DNA: TGTGCCAGCAGCTTGTTGGGGGCTGGAGCAACTAATGAAAAACTGTTTTTT.

This clonotype has at least ten counts. The chain recombines TRBV5-6 with TRBJ1-1, with TRBD1 as a possible D gene (5 bases). From germline, CDR1 is SGHDT and CDR2 YYEEEE. The CDR3 totals 14 residues. Deletions cut 0 bases from V and 4 bases from J, with 10 bases between. DNA for the CDR3: TGTGCCAGCAGCTTGGTAGGCAGGGTCACTGAAGCTTTCTTT. This gives the protein CASSLVGRVTEAFF. Full variable domain (outside the CDR3, taken from reference TRBV5-6 and TRBJ1-1): DAGVTQSPTHLIKTRGQQVTLRCSPKSGHDTVSWYQQALGQGPQFIFQYYEEEERQRGNFPDRFSGHQFPNYSSELNVNALLLGDSALYLCASSLVGRVTEAFFGQGTRLTVV.

The gene calls are TRBV7-9 and TRBJ1-6; D ambiguous. With 3 bases removed from V and 5 bases from J, the gap between germline ends came to 8 bases. CDR1 is SEHNR, CDR2 FQNEAQ, per germline (reference sequence). The CDR3 covers 14 residues. CDR3 region: CASSFPIDNSPLHF. The CDR3 coding sequence is TGTGCCAGCAGCTTCCCTATCGATAATTCACCCCTCCACTTT.

V and J are TRBV5-5 and TRBJ2-7, with 8 bases fitting TRBD1. Germline V CDR1 and CDR2: SGHKS, YYEKEE (reference sequence). The CDR3 is 17 residues long. V lost 0 bases, J lost 0 bases, and 8 bases stayed unmatched. The CDR3 loop reads CASSLESRDRSSYEQYF. The CDR3 nucleotides read TGTGCCAGCAGCTTGGAGTCCCGGGACAGGTCCTCCTACGAGCAGTACTTC.